The sample holds a few counts of the clone carrying this T cell receptor (beta chain). Mismatch with germline at one junction end may stem from a read error. The data were taken from a study of T cells in Graves' hyperthyroidism and ophthalmopathy. Study-wide context: Peripheral blood collection took place at initial diagnosis, before any treatment.

There were TCR beta CDR3 regions amplified from RNA transcripts. TCR CDR3 regions were first amplified by RT-PCR with HTBI primers. TCRdb reprocessed the multiplex PCR reads via MiXCR and lists one record per CDR3 protein. The sample holds 75,000 to 100,000 distinct CDR3 sequences, about 51% seen once. Sequences were obtained from blood. The source is a woman between 40 and 50 years old with Graves' hyperthyroidism.

The CDR3 DNA follows: TGCGCCAGCAGCCATAATCGGGGGTTGAACACTGAAGCTTTCTTT. Amino acid sequence: CASSHNRGLNTEAFF. This rearrangement joins TRBV7-2 to TRBJ1-1; perhaps TRBD1 as D (5 bases). Germline V gene data show CDR1 as SGHTA and CDR2 as FQGNSA. The CDR3 covers 15 residues.